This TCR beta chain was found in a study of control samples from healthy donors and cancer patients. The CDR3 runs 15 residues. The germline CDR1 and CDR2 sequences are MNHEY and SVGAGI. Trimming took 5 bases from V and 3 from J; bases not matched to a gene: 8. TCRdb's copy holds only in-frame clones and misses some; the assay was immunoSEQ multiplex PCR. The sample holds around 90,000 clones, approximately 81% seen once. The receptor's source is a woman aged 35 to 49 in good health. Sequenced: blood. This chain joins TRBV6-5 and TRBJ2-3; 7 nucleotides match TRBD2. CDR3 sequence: CASSTAGRGTDTQYF. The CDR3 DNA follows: TGTGCCAGCAGTACAGCGGGGAGAGGGACAGATACGCAGTATTTT.